This entry lists 11 T cell receptor beta chains sequenced from one sample in a study of OX40 agonist ivuxolimab in advanced cancers. Only in-frame clones appear in the TCRdb table, and some are missing; sequencing was by immunoSEQ multiplex PCR. The sample has about 60,000 clones, under 95% seen once. The source material was CD4+ or CD8+ T cells sorted from blood, sampled in a trial of the OX40 agonist ivuxolimab. The receptors derive from an adult with an advanced solid tumor such as melanoma, head and neck, liver or kidney cancer.

The chain uses TRBV5-6 and TRBJ2-7; 7 positions agree with TRBD1. CDR3 size: 15 residues. Germline V lookup: CDR1 SGHDT, CDR2 YYEEEE. V was pared by 1 base and J by 2 bases, with 6 bases of the junction left unmatched. In DNA form, the CDR3 reads TGTGCCAGCAGCTTGTCCCAGGGGGTTACCTACGAGCAGTACTTC. Amino acid sequence: CASSLSQGVTYEQYF.

This clone was seen only once. V and J are TRBV6-1 and TRBJ2-7; D is unresolved. The CDR3 runs 14 residues. Trimming shortened V by 7 bases and J by 2 bases, and 15 bases separated the two germline ends. Germline CDR1 and CDR2: MNHNS and SASEGT. The CDR3, as DNA: TGTGCCAGCACCTTCCGCTTTCCCGCCTACGAGCAGTACTTC. Translation: CASTFRFPAYEQYF.

The V call is TRBV6-1, the J call TRBJ2-5; D may correspond to TRBD1 or TRBD2 (5 bases each). The CDR3 totals 12 residues. Germline V gives CDR1 MNHNS, CDR2 SASEGT. The ends were cut back, 8 bases at V and 4 bases at J, with 11 bases in the middle. The chain's CDR3 is CASLTRGETQYF. The CDR3 DNA sequence: TGTGCCAGCTTGACGAGGGGAGAGACCCAGTACTTC.

This chain links TRBV11-3 with TRBJ2-1; 14 nucleotides line up with TRBD2. The CDR3 runs to 15 residues. Per the germline V gene, CDR1 is SGHNT and CDR2 is YENEEA. V lost 5 bases, J lost 7 bases, and 4 bases stayed unmatched. In DNA, the CDR3 is TGTGCCAGCAGCACGGGACTAGCGGGAGCTAATGAGCAGTTCTTC. It specifies CASSTGLAGANEQFF.

V gene TRBV2 combines with J gene TRBJ2-1, with 7 bases that match TRBD1. The ends lost 5 bases at V and 0 bases at J; junction bases unmatched: 4. The CDR3 has 15 amino acids. Per the germline V gene, CDR1 is SNHLY and CDR2 is FYNNEI. The CDR3 bases are TGTGCCAGCAGTCGACAGGGACGCTCCTACAATGAGCAGTTCTTC. Amino acid sequence: CASSRQGRSYNEQFF.

The CDR3 coding sequence is TGTGCCAGCAGTGAAAGCCGACTAGCGGGAGTGGGGGGGACCCAGTACTTC. Translation: CASSESRLAGVGGTQYF. V and J are TRBV6-1 and TRBJ2-5; 12 positions match TRBD2. Germline V gene data show CDR1 as MNHNS and CDR2 as SASEGT. The trim removed 2 bases at V and 7 bases at J, leaving 11 bases unmatched. CDR3 length: 17 residues.

The chain recombines TRBV5-1 with TRBJ2-3; D is unresolved. Germline values: CDR1 SGHRS, CDR2 YFSETQ. The CDR3 is made up of 14 amino acids. Trimming pared 4 bases from V and 3 bases from J, leaving 12 bases between. CDR3 DNA: TGCGCCAGCAGCCCGGGTGGCAGTACAGATACGCAGTATTTT. Translation: CASSPGGSTDTQYF.

This chain links TRBV5-6 with TRBJ1-2, with 8 bases fitting TRBD1. The CDR3 consists of 16 residues. V trimming: 4 bases; J trimming: 4 bases; junction bases outside the gene matches: 12. In germline, CDR1 is SGHDT, CDR2 YYEEEE. The CDR3 DNA is TGTGCCAGCAGCCTCCTGGGGACAGGCGTCTTCTATGGCTACACCTTC. Translating it yields CASSLLGTGVFYGYTF.

The rearrangement joins TRBV28 to TRBJ1-5, with TRBD1 as a possible D gene (5 bases). Per germline, CDR1 MDHEN and CDR2 SYDVKM. The CDR3 is made up of 15 amino acids. Trimming took off 6 bases at V and 2 bases at J, with 14 bases between the two ends. In DNA, the CDR3 is TGTGCCAGCAGGCTCGGGACCAGAGGCAATCAGCCCCAGCATTTT. Its protein product is CASRLGTRGNQPQHF.

The chain has TRBV5-8 and TRBJ2-5, with 13 bases matching TRBD2. J was trimmed by 5 bases and V by 4 bases; bases with no gene match: 8. The CDR3 sequence is 16 residues long. The germline V gene has CDR1 SGHTS and CDR2 YDEGEE. The CDR3 DNA reads TGTGCCAGCAGCCGAAGACTAGCGGGAGGTTTGGAGACCCAGTACTTC. Protein: CASSRRLAGGLETQYF. Using reference TRBV5-8 and TRBJ2-5 for the parts outside the CDR3, the full variable domain is EAGVTQSPTHLIKTRGQQATLRCSPISGHTSVYWYQQALGLGLQFLLWYDEGEERNRGNFPPRFSGRQFPNYSSELNVNALELEDSALYLCASSRRLAGGLETQYFGPGTRLLVL.

The rearrangement uses TRBV7-9 and TRBJ1-1; D not resolved. V dropped 5 bases and J dropped 10 bases, with 20 bases sitting between them. The CDR3 sequence is 14 residues long. The germline V gene encodes CDR1 SEHNR and CDR2 FQNEAQ (reference sequence). CDR3 nucleotide sequence: TGTGCCAGCAGCCAGTCAGCGGGAACCCCGCGAGCTTTCTTT. It specifies CASSQSAGTPRAFF.